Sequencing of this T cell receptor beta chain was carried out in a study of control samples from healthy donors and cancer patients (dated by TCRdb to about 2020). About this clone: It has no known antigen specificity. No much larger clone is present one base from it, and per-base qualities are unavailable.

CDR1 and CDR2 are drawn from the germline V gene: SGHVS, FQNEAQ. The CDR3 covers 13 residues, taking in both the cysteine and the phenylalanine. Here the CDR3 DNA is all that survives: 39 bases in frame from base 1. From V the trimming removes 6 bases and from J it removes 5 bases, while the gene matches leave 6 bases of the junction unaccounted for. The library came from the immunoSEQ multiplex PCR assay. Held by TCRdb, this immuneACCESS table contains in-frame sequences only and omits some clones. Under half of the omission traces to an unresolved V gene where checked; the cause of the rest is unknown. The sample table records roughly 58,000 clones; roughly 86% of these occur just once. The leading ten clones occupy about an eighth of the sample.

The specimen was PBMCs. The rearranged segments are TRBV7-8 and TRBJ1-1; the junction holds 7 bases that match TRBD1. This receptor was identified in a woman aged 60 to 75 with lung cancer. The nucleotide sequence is TGTGCCAGCAGTTTTACAGGGGCGACTGAAGCTTTCTTT. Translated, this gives CASSFTGATEAFF.